Listed below are T cell receptor beta chains from one sample, sequenced in a study of blood T cell repertoires in COVID-19. TCRdb's copy holds only in-frame clones and misses some; the assay was immunoSEQ multiplex PCR. Here the sample spans some 290,000 clones, 90% being singletons. Sequencing used peripheral blood. The receptor source for this set is a woman between 40 and 50 years old with COVID-19, enrolled during active disease. The CDR3 runs from the conserved cysteine through the conserved F or W. The D gene is left open where the match is weak. Not all rows give a size; the values are once, few, many and, for expanded clones, a class.

TRBV28,TRBJ1-5,TRBD1,NA,CASSSDYDRDSNQPQHF,TGTGCCAGCAGTTCGGACTACGACAGGGATAGCAATCAGCCCCAGCATTTT
TRBV7-2,TRBJ2-2,NA,NA,CASSLNVDTGELFF,TGTGCCAGCAGCTTAAATGTCGACACCGGGGAGCTGTTTTTT
TRBV6-2/TRBV6-3,TRBJ1-3,NA,NA,CASGLRGSGNTIYF,TGTGCCAGCGGCCTCAGGGGCTCTGGAAACACCATATATTTT
TRBV29-1,TRBJ2-7,NA,NA,CSVEDRTPEQYF,TGCAGCGTTGAAGATCGCACACCAGAGCAGTACTTC
TRBV7-2,TRBJ1-5,NA,NA,CASSLGGSPRNQPQHF,TGTGCCAGCAGCTTAGGAGGATCCCCTCGCAATCAGCCCCAGCATTTT
TRBV28,TRBJ1-2,TRBD1,NA,CASIADRVVLGYGYTF,TGTGCCAGCATCGCGGACAGGGTCGTGCTAGGCTATGGCTACACCTTC
TRBV2,TRBJ1-1,TRBD1,once,CASSEAPTGIEAFF,TGTGCCAGCAGTGAAGCGCCGACAGGGATCGAAGCTTTCTTT
TRBV18,TRBJ2-7,TRBD1,NA,CASSRSTGEEQYF,TGTGCCAGCTCACGGTCCACAGGGGAAGAGCAGTACTTC
TRBV27,TRBJ1-6,NA,NA,CASSPRGAGNSPLHF,TGTGCCAGCAGTCCTCGGGGGGCCGGTAATTCACCCCTCCACTTT
TRBV27,TRBJ2-7,TRBD2,NA,CASTPSGRGMGEQYF,TGTGCCAGCACCCCCAGCGGGAGAGGGATGGGCGAGCAGTACTTC
TRBV5-1,TRBJ2-2,TRBD2,NA,CASSLSLAGEAGELFF,TGCGCCAGCAGCTTGAGTCTAGCGGGAGAAGCCGGGGAGCTGTTTTTT
TRBV9,TRBJ2-7,TRBD2,NA,CASSVEPSGVYEQYF,TGTGCCAGCAGCGTAGAACCTAGCGGGGTGTACGAGCAGTACTTC
TRBV7-2,TRBJ2-3,TRBD2,NA,CASSPGGRTDTQYF,TGTGCCAGCAGCCCGGGGGGGCGCACAGATACGCAGTATTTT
TRBV30,TRBJ1-2,NA,NA,CAWSPSSSYGYTF,TGTGCCTGGAGTCCCAGTAGCTCCTATGGCTACACCTTC
TRBV19,TRBJ1-5,NA,NA,CASSMSREGNQPQHF,TGTGCCAGTAGTATGTCTAGGGAGGGCAATCAGCCCCAGCATTTT
TRBV9,TRBJ2-7,NA,NA,CASSVAPGTPSYEQYF,TGTGCCAGCAGCGTAGCCCCCGGGACTCCATCCTACGAGCAGTACTTC
TRBV30,TRBJ1-6,NA,NA,CAWSVLGAYDSPLHF,TGTGCCTGGAGTGTATTGGGCGCTTATGATTCACCCCTCCACTTT
TRBV28,TRBJ1-5,TRBD1,NA,CASSVNRGRQPQHF,TGTGCCAGCAGTGTGAACAGGGGAAGGCAGCCCCAGCATTTT
TRBV6-5,TRBJ2-7,NA,NA,CASGASATLSYEQYF,TGTGCCAGCGGGGCCTCCGCAACCCTCTCCTACGAGCAGTACTTC
TRBV19,TRBJ1-2,TRBD1,NA,CARDRTGDNYGYTF,TGTGCCAGAGATAGGACAGGGGATAACTATGGCTACACCTTC
TRBV5-4,TRBJ2-3,TRBD1,once,CASGQGSADTQYF,TGTGCCTCTGGACAGGGCAGTGCAGATACGCAGTATTTT
TRBV9,TRBJ1-1,NA,few,CASSVSGSGSEAFF,TGTGCCAGCAGCGTTTCGGGGTCGGGGTCTGAAGCTTTCTTT
TRBV19,TRBJ1-1,NA,few,CASSIESTRNTEAFF,TGTGCCAGTAGTATAGAGTCCACACGGAACACTGAAGCTTTCTTT
TRBV7-3,TRBJ1-2,NA,few,CASSSTTQGRGYTF,TGTGCCAGCAGCTCAACCACACAGGGCCGCGGCTACACCTTC
TRBV19,TRBJ1-6,TRBD1,NA,CASRVTGRDSPLHF,TGTGCCAGTAGAGTGACAGGGCGGGATTCACCCCTCCACTTT
TRBV30,TRBJ1-3,TRBD1,few,CAYGTGTGNTIYF,TGTGCCTACGGGACAGGGACTGGAAACACCATATATTTT
TRBV6-1,TRBJ1-2,NA,NA,CASSEDASLEGGYTF,TGTGCCAGCAGTGAAGACGCCAGCCTAGAAGGTGGCTACACCTTC
TRBV3-1/TRBV3-2,TRBJ2-7,TRBD1,once,CASSRVRDRGGEQYF,TGTGCCAGCAGCCGGGTCCGGGACAGGGGTGGAGAGCAGTACTTC
TRBV5-4,TRBJ2-2,NA,NA,CASSLVSTGELFF,TGTGCCAGCAGCTTGGTCAGCACCGGGGAGCTGTTTTTT
TRBV7-2,TRBJ1-2,TRBD1,NA,CASSLTGGNGYTF,TGTGCCAGCAGCTTGACAGGGGGGAATGGCTACACCTTC
TRBV14,TRBJ1-4,TRBD1,NA,CASSQGGTGGHNEKLFF,TGTGCCAGCAGCCAAGGTGGGACAGGGGGCCATAATGAAAAACTGTTTTTT
TRBV4-3,TRBJ2-3,TRBD2,NA,CASSQEGTSGGLDTQYF,TGCGCCAGCAGCCAAGAAGGGACTAGCGGGGGGTTAGATACGCAGTATTTT
TRBV6-2/TRBV6-3,TRBJ2-3,NA,NA,CASSRLVGLLTDTQYF,TGTGCCAGCAGCCGCCTCGTGGGCCTCCTCACAGATACGCAGTATTTT
TRBV6-5,TRBJ1-3,NA,once,CASSYSESRSGNTIYF,TGTGCCAGCAGTTACTCTGAGTCAAGGAGCGGAAACACCATATATTTT
TRBV7-2,TRBJ2-7,NA,NA,CASSLGRRVGYEQYF,TGTGCCAGCAGCTTAGGGCGCAGGGTAGGCTACGAGCAGTACTTC
TRBV7-2,TRBJ1-1,NA,NA,CASSLTAGGSGTEAFF,TGTGCCAGCAGCTTAACCGCTGGCGGGTCGGGCACTGAAGCTTTCTTT
TRBV7-8,TRBJ1-5,TRBD1,NA,CASSLDRTGGGQPQHF,TGTGCCAGCAGCTTAGATCGGACAGGGGGCGGTCAGCCCCAGCATTTT
TRBV19,TRBJ2-5,NA,NA,CASSMTGSAQYF,TGTGCCAGTAGTATGACAGGTTCGGCCCAGTACTTC
TRBV30,TRBJ1-4,NA,few,CAWRGANEKLFF,TGTGCCTGGAGAGGAGCTAATGAAAAACTGTTTTTT
TRBV7-3,TRBJ2-1,TRBD2,NA,CASSPTSKRGVNEQFF,TGTGCCAGCAGCCCGACTTCGAAGCGGGGTGTAAATGAGCAGTTCTTC
TRBV11-2,TRBJ1-1,NA,NA,CASSLVGRAGMNTEAFF,TGTGCCAGCAGCTTAGTCGGCAGGGCAGGCATGAACACTGAAGCTTTCTTT
TRBV9,TRBJ1-2,TRBD1,NA,CASSTRRTGFSGYTF,TGTGCCAGCAGCACCAGGAGGACAGGGTTTAGTGGCTACACCTTC
TRBV9,TRBJ1-6,NA,NA,CASSEGGGGYNSPLHF,TGTGCCAGCAGTGAAGGGGGGGGAGGGTATAATTCACCCCTCCACTTT
TRBV6-2/TRBV6-3,TRBJ2-1,TRBD1,NA,CASSSWDRGRGNEQFF,TGTGCCAGCAGCTCTTGGGACAGGGGGCGGGGGAATGAGCAGTTCTTC
TRBV28,TRBJ1-3,NA,NA,CASSFLMGGTGNTIYF,TGTGCCAGCAGTTTTCTCATGGGGGGAACTGGAAACACCATATATTTT
TRBV9,TRBJ2-4,NA,NA,CASSVEGGGQGIAKNIQYF,TGTGCCAGCAGCGTAGAGGGGGGAGGGCAGGGAATAGCCAAAAACATTCAGTACTTC
TRBV6-5,TRBJ1-1,NA,once,CASSYDSNTEAFF,TGTGCCAGCAGTTACGACAGTAACACTGAAGCTTTCTTT
TRBV5-4,TRBJ2-5,TRBD1,NA,CASSTPQGAPIETQYF,TGTGCCAGCAGCACGCCCCAGGGGGCTCCCATAGAGACCCAGTACTTC
TRBV30,TRBJ1-2,NA,NA,CAWSAGHYTF,TGTGCCTGGAGCGCGGGTCACTACACCTTC
TRBV6-2/TRBV6-3,TRBJ1-6,TRBD1,NA,CASSYKGAEDSPLHF,TGTGCCAGCAGTTACAAGGGGGCGGAGGACTCACCCCTCCACTTT
TRBV5-5,TRBJ1-4,TRBD1,NA,CASSQGQAIEKLFF,TGTGCCAGCAGCCAGGGACAGGCGATCGAAAAACTGTTTTTT